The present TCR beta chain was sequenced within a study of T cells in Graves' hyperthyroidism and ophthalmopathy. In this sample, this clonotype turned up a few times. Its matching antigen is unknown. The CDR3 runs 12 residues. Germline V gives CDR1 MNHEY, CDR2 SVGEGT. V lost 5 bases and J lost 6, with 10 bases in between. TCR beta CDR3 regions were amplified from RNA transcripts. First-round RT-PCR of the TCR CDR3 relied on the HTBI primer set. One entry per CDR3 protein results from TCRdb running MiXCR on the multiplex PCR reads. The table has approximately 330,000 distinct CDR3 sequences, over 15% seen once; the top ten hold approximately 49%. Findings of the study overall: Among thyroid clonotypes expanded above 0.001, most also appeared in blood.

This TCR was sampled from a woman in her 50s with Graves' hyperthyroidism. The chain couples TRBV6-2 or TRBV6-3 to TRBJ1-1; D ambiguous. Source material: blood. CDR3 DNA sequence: TGTGCCAGCAGTAGGCACAACTCTGAAGCTTTCTTT. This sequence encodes CASSRHNSEAFF.